Sequencing of this TCR beta chain was carried out in a study of shared clonotypes between healthy human individuals. Study-level findings and limits: The authors sampled blood alone, and tissue repertoires likely differ. Memory subsets generally showed smaller estimated richness than naive subsets did.

CDR1 and CDR2 from the germline V gene are SGHVS and FNYEAQ. Trimming took off 5 bases at V and 13 bases at J, with 18 bases between the two ends. This CDR3 contains 13 residues. Caucasian adults residing in Nashville, Tennessee made up all the donors. A word on this clone: Its specificity is unknown.

Method: immunoSEQ multiplex PCR; TCRdb's copy keeps in-frame clones and lacks some. This repertoire shows approximately 2.5 million clones, approximately 93% found once; its top ten account for 0.36%. This sequence was found in a man between 18 and 35 years old in good health. Some clones in this sample may be carry-over from other donors' samples. This chain links TRBV7-6 with TRBJ2-1; D is unclear. Sequenced input: naive CD4+ T cells from PBMCs. Subset defined: CD45RA+ positively selected. CDR3 loop: CASSRLSRGSQFF. DNA for the CDR3: TGTGCCAGCAGCCGCCTTTCTCGTGGGTCTCAGTTCTTC.